This T cell receptor beta chain was sequenced during a study of beta chain features in type 1 diabetes. Points from the study as a whole: A moderate, significant TCRB CDR3 shortening appeared in type 1 diabetes across four CD4+ subsets.

Every bit of the isolated RNA underwent reverse transcription, so sequencing read expressed TCRB transcripts. Clones were read by immunoSEQ multiplex PCR, and TCRdb kept only the in-frame ones, dropping some. The sample carries a few hundred thousand clones, 24% recorded once. About this clone: No antigen is known for it.

Blood was drawn once from each donor into heparinised tubes. The draws averaged roughly 120 mL. CD45RO/CCR7/CD25/CD127/CD95/CD27 staining was used to isolate CD4+ naive, central memory, regulatory and stem cell-like memory cells by sorting. The V end lost 7 bases, the J end lost 1 base, and 13 bases lay between the germline ends. CDR3 size: 14 residues. The germline CDR1 and CDR2 sequences are MNHEY and SVGAGI. Sequencing was performed on naive CD4+ T cells from blood. This TCR derives from a woman under 40 with type 1 diabetes. The chain is built from TRBV6-5 and TRBJ1-2, with D unclear. For the CDR3, the DNA is TGTGCCAGCACCAACTCGAGGGTTAACTATGGCTACACCTTC. It encodes CASTNSRVNYGYTF.